These T cell receptor beta chains were read from a single sample in a study of Ad26.COV2.S vaccination and SARS-CoV-2 variants. The protocol was immunoSEQ multiplex PCR, while the TCRdb copy is restricted to in-frame clones and leaves out a portion. The sample yields about 480,000 clones, around 85% seen once. Sequencing used peripheral blood, obtained in a trial of Ad26.COV2.S vaccine versus placebo. The receptors originated from a person aged 18-60 years who received the Ad26.COV2.S COVID-19 vaccine or a placebo. CDR3s include the opening cysteine and the closing phenylalanine or tryptophan. Each record gives: J gene, clone size, V gene, D gene, CDR3 protein, CDR3 DNA. A D gene is named only where the DNA matches it firmly. The size field is filled for only some rows; it gives once, few, many or a size class.

TRBJ2-5,NA,TRBV7-9,TRBD2,CASSSLAGAGQTQYF,TGTGCCAGCAGCTCTCTAGCGGGAGCGGGGCAGACCCAGTACTTC
TRBJ2-1,NA,TRBV5-6,TRBD2,CASNDRLAGMFVSYNEQFF,TGTGCCAGCAACGACAGACTAGCGGGGATGTTCGTCTCCTACAATGAGCAGTTCTTC
TRBJ1-1,NA,TRBV6-5,NA,CASSYGVLTNTEAFF,TGTGCCAGCAGTTATGGGGTTCTAACGAACACTGAAGCTTTCTTT
TRBJ1-6,NA,TRBV6-5,TRBD1,CASGTTGSPLHF,TGTGCCAGCGGGACGACAGGGTCACCCCTCCACTTT
TRBJ2-7,NA,TRBV4-2,NA,CASSRRTASSYEQYF,TGTGCCAGCAGCCGCCGGACAGCGTCCTCCTACGAGCAGTACTTC
TRBJ2-7,NA,TRBV27,TRBD1,CASGRQGSYEQYF,TGTGCCAGCGGCCGACAGGGGTCCTACGAGCAGTACTTC
TRBJ2-1,NA,TRBV28,NA,CASRVTGDEQFF,TGTGCCAGCAGGGTTACGGGTGATGAGCAGTTCTTC
TRBJ2-7,NA,TRBV7-2,TRBD2,CASSSLAGASEQYF,TGTGCCAGCAGCTCACTAGCGGGAGCATCCGAGCAGTACTTC
TRBJ2-7,few,TRBV5-4,TRBD1,CASSLAGGNEQYF,TGTGCCAGCAGCTTGGCAGGGGGAAACGAGCAGTACTTC
TRBJ1-6,NA,TRBV11-2,NA,CASSPSTGLVGSPLHF,TGTGCCAGCAGCCCCTCGACAGGCCTGGTGGGGTCACCCCTCCACTTT
TRBJ2-7,NA,TRBV6-5,NA,CASSYLRQRHEQYF,TGTGCCAGCAGTTACCTGAGACAGCGCCACGAGCAGTACTTC
TRBJ2-1,NA,TRBV9,TRBD2,CASSVEPGGGSRDEQFF,TGTGCCAGCAGCGTAGAGCCCGGGGGGGGATCAAGGGATGAGCAGTTCTTC
TRBJ1-3,NA,TRBV12-3/TRBV12-4,NA,CASTASSGNTIYF,TGTGCCAGTACAGCGAGCTCTGGAAACACCATATATTTT
TRBJ1-5,once,TRBV19,NA,CASSILLAGQPQHF,TGTGCCAGTAGTATCTTATTGGCGGGTCAGCCCCAGCATTTT
TRBJ1-6,once,TRBV30,NA,CVWKANSPLHF,TGTGTCTGGAAGGCCAATTCACCCCTCCACTTT
TRBJ1-6,NA,TRBV9,NA,CASSETGRSPLHF,TGTGCCAGCAGCGAAACAGGGCGGTCACCCCTCCACTTT
TRBJ1-1,few,TRBV29-1,NA,CSGSEGAFF,TGCAGCGGTTCGGAGGGAGCTTTCTTT
TRBJ1-1,NA,TRBV6-5,NA,CASSRQLVSTEAFF,TGTGCCAGCAGCCGACAGTTGGTAAGCACTGAAGCTTTCTTT
TRBJ2-3,NA,TRBV9,NA,CASSVYEGFSTDTQYF,TGTGCCAGCAGCGTATATGAGGGATTTAGCACAGATACGCAGTATTTT
TRBJ1-1,NA,TRBV29-1,TRBD1,CSGLVGQGIYTEAFF,TGCAGCGGTCTTGTCGGACAGGGAATCTACACTGAAGCTTTCTTT
TRBJ2-1,NA,TRBV6-5,TRBD1,CASRQTGVNEQFF,TGTGCCAGCAGGCAGACAGGGGTCAATGAGCAGTTCTTC
TRBJ1-5,NA,TRBV7-9,NA,CASGRAGRQPQHF,TGTGCCAGCGGGAGGGCAGGGAGGCAGCCCCAGCATTTT
TRBJ1-1,NA,TRBV25-1,NA,CASNGGGNTEAFF,TGTGCCAGCAATGGGGGGGGGAACACTGAAGCTTTCTTT
TRBJ2-7,NA,TRBV3-1/TRBV3-2,NA,CASSQGGWGREQYF,TGTGCCAGCAGCCAAGGCGGCTGGGGACGCGAGCAGTACTTC
TRBJ2-2,few,TRBV18,NA,CASSPLVGELFF,TGTGCCAGCTCACCATTGGTCGGGGAGCTGTTTTTT
TRBJ2-6,NA,TRBV4-3,NA,CASSQDQGVYSGANVLTF,TGCGCCAGCAGCCAAGATCAGGGAGTTTACTCTGGGGCCAACGTCCTGACTTTC
TRBJ2-5,NA,TRBV19,TRBD2,CASSPSGTPQETQYF,TGTGCCAGTAGCCCTAGCGGAACACCTCAAGAGACCCAGTACTTC
TRBJ1-5,NA,TRBV14,NA,CASSPPDLGGAADQPQHF,TGTGCCAGCAGCCCCCCTGACTTAGGCGGGGCGGCGGATCAGCCCCAGCATTTT
TRBJ2-5,NA,TRBV7-6,TRBD2,CASSSRTREETQYF,TGTGCCAGCAGCTCCCGGACTAGGGAGGAGACCCAGTACTTC
TRBJ2-5,NA,TRBV27,NA,CASSPTTTPETQYF,TGTGCCAGCAGTCCCACGACGACCCCCGAGACCCAGTACTTC
TRBJ2-2,NA,TRBV6-4,NA,CASSSLSGAGELFF,TGTGCCAGCAGTTCCCTGTCTGGGGCCGGGGAGCTGTTTTTT
TRBJ1-5,NA,TRBV4-3,NA,CASSQDRELSNQPQHF,TGCGCCAGCAGCCAAGATCGGGAATTGAGCAATCAGCCCCAGCATTTT
TRBJ2-7,NA,TRBV14,NA,CASSQLLTAYEQYF,TGTGCCAGCAGCCAACTTTTGACTGCCTACGAGCAGTACTTC
TRBJ1-2,NA,TRBV4-1,NA,CASSQVHYGYTF,TGCGCCAGCAGCCAAGTTCACTATGGCTACACCTTC
TRBJ2-5,once,TRBV7-3,NA,CASSLNGVETQYF,TGTGCCAGCAGCTTAAATGGGGTGGAGACCCAGTACTTC
TRBJ1-4,NA,TRBV7-2,NA,CASSPTGRHEKLFF,TGTGCCAGCAGCCCCACGGGCCGGCATGAAAAACTGTTTTTT
TRBJ2-7,NA,TRBV21-1,NA,CASGRPGREQYF,TGTGCCAGCGGGCGTCCGGGGCGCGAGCAGTACTTC
TRBJ2-3,few,TRBV7-9,NA,CASIPRSGDTQYF,TGTGCCAGCATCCCCCGGTCGGGAGATACGCAGTATTTT
TRBJ2-3,NA,TRBV11-2,NA,CASSLLRSGGTDTQYF,TGTGCCAGCAGCTTACTACGGTCGGGAGGCACAGATACGCAGTATTTT
TRBJ2-3,NA,TRBV19,NA,CASSSGTLGDTQYF,TGTGCCAGTTCGAGCGGAACCCTGGGAGATACGCAGTATTTT